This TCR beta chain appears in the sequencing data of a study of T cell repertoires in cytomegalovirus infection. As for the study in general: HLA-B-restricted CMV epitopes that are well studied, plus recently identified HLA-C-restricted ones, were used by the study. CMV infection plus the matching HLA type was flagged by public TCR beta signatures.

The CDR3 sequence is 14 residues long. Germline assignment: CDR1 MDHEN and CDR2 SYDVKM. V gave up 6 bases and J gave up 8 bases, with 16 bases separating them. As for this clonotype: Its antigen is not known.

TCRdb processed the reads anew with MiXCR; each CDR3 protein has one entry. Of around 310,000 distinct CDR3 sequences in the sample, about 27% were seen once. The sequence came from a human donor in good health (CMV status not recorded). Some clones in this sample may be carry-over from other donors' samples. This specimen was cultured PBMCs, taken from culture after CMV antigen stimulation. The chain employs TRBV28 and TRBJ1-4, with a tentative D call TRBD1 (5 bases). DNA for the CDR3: TGTGCCAGCAGAACGGGGCCAGGCGCGGAAAAACTGTTTTTT. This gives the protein CASRTGPGAEKLFF.